This TCR beta chain was sequenced during a study of blood T cells in healthy people across ages. This clonotype was recorded a few times. Its antigen is currently unknown. Trimming stripped 1 base from V and 5 bases from J, with 11 bases between. This CDR3 region has 14 residues. From germline, CDR1 is MNHEY and CDR2 SVGAGI. Next came a second PCR, run for about 6 to 11 cycles, which used a sample-barcoded 5' primer along with a J-beta primer mix. In TCRdb, the 5' RACE reads were re-called with MiXCR into one record per CDR3 protein. Here the sample spans roughly 500,000 distinct CDR3 sequences, around 24% being singletons. Notes on the study in general: Versus aged donors, long-lived donors had higher diversity and more naive CD4+ cells. In older individuals, TCR beta diversity per million T cells was lower, falling roughly linearly with age.

These data also featured in a second study, about T cells of mothers and their children.

The source material was blood. This chain links TRBV6-5 with TRBJ1-1, with D tentatively TRBD1 (6 bases). This receptor was obtained from a boy under 18 in good health. CDR3 coding DNA: TGTGCCAGCAGTTACTTGATAGGGGGTACTGAAGCTTTCTTT. Translating it yields CASSYLIGGTEAFF.